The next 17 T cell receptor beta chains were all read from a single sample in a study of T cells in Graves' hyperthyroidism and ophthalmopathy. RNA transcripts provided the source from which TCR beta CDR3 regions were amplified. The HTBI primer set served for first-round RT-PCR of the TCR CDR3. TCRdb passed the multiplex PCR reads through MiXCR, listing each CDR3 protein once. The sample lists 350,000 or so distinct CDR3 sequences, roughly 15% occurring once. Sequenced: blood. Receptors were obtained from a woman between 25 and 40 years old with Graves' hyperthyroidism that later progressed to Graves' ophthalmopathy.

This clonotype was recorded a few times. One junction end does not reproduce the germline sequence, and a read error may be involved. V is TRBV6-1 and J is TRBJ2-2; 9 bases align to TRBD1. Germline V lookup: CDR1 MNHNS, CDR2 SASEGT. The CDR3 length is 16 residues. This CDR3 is CASKILSGTGSGELLF. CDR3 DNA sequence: TGTGCCAGCAAAATCCTTTCCGGGACAGGGTCCGGGGAGCTGCTTTTT.

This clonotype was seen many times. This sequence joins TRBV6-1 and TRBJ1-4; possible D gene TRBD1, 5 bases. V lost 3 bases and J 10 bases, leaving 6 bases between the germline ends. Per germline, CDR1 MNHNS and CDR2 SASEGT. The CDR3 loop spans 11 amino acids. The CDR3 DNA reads TGTGCCAGCAGTGAGACAGTAAAACTGTTTTTT. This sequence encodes CASSETVKLFF.

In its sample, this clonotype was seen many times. The CDR3 coding sequence is TGTGCCTGGAGTAAAATAGCGGGGGGCCCCGGGGAGCAGTTCTTC. This encodes CAWSKIAGGPGEQFF. This rearrangement joins TRBV30 to TRBJ2-1; TRBD2 agrees at 10 bases. V shed 2 bases, J shed 10 bases, and the junction held 11 bases outside the gene matches. Germline V gives CDR1 GTSNPN, CDR2 SVGIG (reference sequence). The CDR3 extends over 15 amino acids.

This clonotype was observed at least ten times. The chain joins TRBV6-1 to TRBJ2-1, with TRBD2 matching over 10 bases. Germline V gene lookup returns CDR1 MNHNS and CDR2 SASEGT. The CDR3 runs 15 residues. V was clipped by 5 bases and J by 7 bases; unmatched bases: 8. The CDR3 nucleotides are TGTGCCAGCAGTAGGAGTAGCGGGGGGTCTAATGAGCAGTTCTTC. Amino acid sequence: CASSRSSGGSNEQFF.

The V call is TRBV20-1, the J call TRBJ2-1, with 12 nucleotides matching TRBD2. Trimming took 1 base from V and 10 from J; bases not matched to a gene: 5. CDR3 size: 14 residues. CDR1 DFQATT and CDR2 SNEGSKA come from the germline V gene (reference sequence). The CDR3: CSARGTSGEPEQFF. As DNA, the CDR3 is TGCAGTGCTAGAGGGACTAGCGGGGAGCCGGAGCAGTTCTTC.

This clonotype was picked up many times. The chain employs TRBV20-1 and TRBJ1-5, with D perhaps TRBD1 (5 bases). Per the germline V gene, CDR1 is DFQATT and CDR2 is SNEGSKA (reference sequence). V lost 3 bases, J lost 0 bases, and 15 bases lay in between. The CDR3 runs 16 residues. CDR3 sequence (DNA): TGCAGTGCTAGTTTCATAGGGACCTATAGCAATCAGCCCCAGCATTTT. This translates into CSASFIGTYSNQPQHF.

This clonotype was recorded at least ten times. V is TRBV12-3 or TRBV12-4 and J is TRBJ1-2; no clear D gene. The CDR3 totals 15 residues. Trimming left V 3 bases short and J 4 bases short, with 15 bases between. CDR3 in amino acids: CASSFYSTPVYGYTF. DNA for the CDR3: TGTGCCAGCAGTTTTTACAGTACCCCGGTCTATGGCTACACCTTC.

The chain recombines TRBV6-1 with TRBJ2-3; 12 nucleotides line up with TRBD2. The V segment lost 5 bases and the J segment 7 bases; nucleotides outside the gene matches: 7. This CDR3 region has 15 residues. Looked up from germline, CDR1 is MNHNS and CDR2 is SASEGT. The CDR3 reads CASSQETSGGNTQYF. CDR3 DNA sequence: TGTGCCAGCAGTCAGGAGACTAGCGGGGGTAATACGCAGTATTTT.

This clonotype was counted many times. The CDR3 here is CATTEQGGRRPQHF. The CDR3 nucleotides are TGCGCCACCACCGAACAGGGTGGCCGGCGGCCCCAGCATTTT. The J gene is TRBJ1-5, the V gene TRBV10-2, with a tentative D call TRBD1 (6 bases). This CDR3 contains 14 residues. The germline V gene has CDR1 WSHSY and CDR2 SAAADI. V was clipped by 10 bases and J by 9 bases, with 22 bases between them.

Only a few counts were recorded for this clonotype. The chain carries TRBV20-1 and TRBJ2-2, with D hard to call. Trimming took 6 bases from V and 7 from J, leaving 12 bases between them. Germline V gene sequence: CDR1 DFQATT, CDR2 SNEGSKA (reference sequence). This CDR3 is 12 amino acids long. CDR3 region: CSATDLNGELFF. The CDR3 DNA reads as TGCAGTGCAACGGATCTGAACGGGGAGCTGTTTTTT.

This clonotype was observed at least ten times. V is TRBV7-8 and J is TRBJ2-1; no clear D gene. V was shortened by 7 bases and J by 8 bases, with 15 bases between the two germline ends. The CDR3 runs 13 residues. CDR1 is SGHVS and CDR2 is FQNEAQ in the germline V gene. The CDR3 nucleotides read TGTGCCAGCAAACCAGGCGCAGGCGATGAGCAGTTCTTC. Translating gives CASKPGAGDEQFF.

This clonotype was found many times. The CDR3 protein is CAISDIGGGEETQYF. Here the CDR3 DNA reads TGTGCCATCAGTGATATCGGGGGTGGCGAAGAGACCCAGTACTTC. The rearrangement uses TRBV10-3 and TRBJ2-5, with D possibly being TRBD2 (6 bases). V lost 3 bases and J 3 bases, leaving 14 bases between the germline ends. This CDR3 is built from 15 residues. The germline gives CDR1 ENHRY, CDR2 SYGVKD.

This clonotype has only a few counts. CDR3 sequence reads: CAWKGVNYGYTF. CDR3 sequence (DNA): TGTGCCTGGAAGGGTGTTAACTATGGCTACACCTTC. The chain combines TRBV30 with TRBJ1-2; unclear D gene. The V end was cut by 4 bases, the J end by 1 base, with 7 bases between. The CDR3 runs 12 residues. Germline V lookup: CDR1 GTSNPN, CDR2 SVGIG (reference sequence).

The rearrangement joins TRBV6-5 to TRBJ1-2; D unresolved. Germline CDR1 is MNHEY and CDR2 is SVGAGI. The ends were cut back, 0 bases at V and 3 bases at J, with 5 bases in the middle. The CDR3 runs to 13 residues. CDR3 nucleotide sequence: TGTGCCAGCAGTTACTCGTACGACTATGGCTACACCTTC. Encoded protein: CASSYSYDYGYTF.

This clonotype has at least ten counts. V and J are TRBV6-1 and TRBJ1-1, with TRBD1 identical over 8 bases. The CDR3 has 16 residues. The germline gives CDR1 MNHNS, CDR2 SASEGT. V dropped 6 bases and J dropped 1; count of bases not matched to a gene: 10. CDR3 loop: CASSEIGTGPNTEAFF. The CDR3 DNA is TGTGCCAGCAGCGAAATCGGGACAGGACCGAACACTGAAGCTTTCTTT.

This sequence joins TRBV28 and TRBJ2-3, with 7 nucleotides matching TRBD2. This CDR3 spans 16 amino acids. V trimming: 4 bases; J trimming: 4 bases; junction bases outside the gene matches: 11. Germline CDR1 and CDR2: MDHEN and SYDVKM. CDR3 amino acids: CASSSPRLGGADTQYF. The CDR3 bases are TGTGCCAGCAGTTCCCCAAGGTTGGGGGGGGCAGATACGCAGTATTTT.

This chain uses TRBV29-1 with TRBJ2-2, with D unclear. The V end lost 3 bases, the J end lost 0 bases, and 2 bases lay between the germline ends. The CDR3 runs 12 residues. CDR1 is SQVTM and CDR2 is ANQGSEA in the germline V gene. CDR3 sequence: CSVEPNTGELFF. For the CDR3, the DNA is TGCAGCGTTGAGCCGAACACCGGGGAGCTGTTTTTT.